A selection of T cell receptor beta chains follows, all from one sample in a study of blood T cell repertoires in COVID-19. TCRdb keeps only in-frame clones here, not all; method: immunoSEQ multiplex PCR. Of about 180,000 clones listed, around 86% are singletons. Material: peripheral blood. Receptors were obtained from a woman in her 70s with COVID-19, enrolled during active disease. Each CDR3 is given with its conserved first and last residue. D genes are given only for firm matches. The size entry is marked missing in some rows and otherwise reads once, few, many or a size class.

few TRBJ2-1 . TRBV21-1 TGTGCCAGCAGCAACCCCCGGAGCTCCTACAATGAGCAGTTCTTC CASSNPRSSYNEQFF
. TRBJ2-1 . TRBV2 TGTGCCAGCAGAGAGGGCGAATACAATGAGCAGTTCTTC CASREGEYNEQFF
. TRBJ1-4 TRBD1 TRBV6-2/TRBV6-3 TGTGCCAGCAGTGCCCCGGGACAGGGGCATGAAAAACTGTTTTTT CASSAPGQGHEKLFF
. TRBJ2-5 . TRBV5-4 TGTGCCAGCAGCCGGGAGCCCCAGGAGACCCAGTACTTC CASSREPQETQYF
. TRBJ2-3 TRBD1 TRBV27 TGTGCCAGCAGTGATCCGCGGACAGGGGGCGCGGTTTCAGATACGCAGTATTTT CASSDPRTGGAVSDTQYF
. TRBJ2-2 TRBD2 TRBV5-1 TGCGCCAGCAGCACCGGGACTATCCCCGCCGGGGAGCTGTTTTTT CASSTGTIPAGELFF
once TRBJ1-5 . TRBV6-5 TGTGCAACCGAACCAGGGGCTGGCAATCAGCCCCAGCATTTT CATEPGAGNQPQHF
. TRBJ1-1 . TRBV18 TGTGCCAGCTCACCACAGCCGGGGAGGTCGAACACTGAAGCTTTCTTT CASSPQPGRSNTEAFF
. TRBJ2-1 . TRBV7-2 TGTGCCAGCAGCTTAAGCGGGCCTAGCTCCTACAATGAGCAGTTCTTC CASSLSGPSSYNEQFF
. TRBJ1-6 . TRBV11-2 TGTGCCAGCAGCCACGGACAGTGGGGTAATTCACCCCTCCACTTT CASSHGQWGNSPLHF
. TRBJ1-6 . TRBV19 TGTGCCAGTACCTCGACAGGCTCCTATAATTCACCCCTCCACTTT CASTSTGSYNSPLHF
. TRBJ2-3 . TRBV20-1 TGCAGTGCTAGTGGGGACTTAAGCACAGATACGCAGTATTTT CSASGDLSTDTQYF
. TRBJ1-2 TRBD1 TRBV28 TGTGCCAGCAGTCAAGGACAGGTTAACTATGGCTACACCTTC CASSQGQVNYGYTF
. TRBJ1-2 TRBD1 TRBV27 TGTGCCAGCAGACCGTCCGGGACAGCCTATAACTATGGCTACACCTTC CASRPSGTAYNYGYTF
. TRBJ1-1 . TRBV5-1 TGCGCCAGCAGCTTGGCGGAGGTGAGAACTGAAGCTTTCTTT CASSLAEVRTEAFF
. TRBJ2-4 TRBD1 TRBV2 TGTGCCAGCAGTGGGGGGACAGTCCTCGCGGCCAAAAACATTCAGTACTTC CASSGGTVLAAKNIQYF
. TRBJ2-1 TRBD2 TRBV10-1 TGCGCCAGCAGCCCTAGCGGGAGTAAGGCCTACAATGAGCAGTTCTTC CASSPSGSKAYNEQFF